What follows are 3 T cell receptor beta chains derived from one specimen sequenced in a study of T cells after yellow fever vaccination. TCRdb fed the 5' RACE reads into MiXCR, producing one record per CDR3 protein. The table shows 620,000 or so distinct CDR3 sequences, with about 17% occurring only once. This specimen was PBMCs, taken around 5 days after the first yellow fever vaccination. The receptors shown here come from a young man who received the YFV17D yellow fever vaccine.

The rearrangement joins TRBV28 to TRBJ1-1; no clear D gene. The germline V gene encodes CDR1 MDHEN and CDR2 SYDVKM. V gave up 7 bases and J gave up 10 bases, with 19 bases separating them. The CDR3 consists of 13 residues. The CDR3 here is CASIHRSPPRAFF. The CDR3 DNA reads as TGTGCCAGCATCCACCGATCCCCACCTCGAGCTTTCTTT. The variable domain in full, with the rest retrieved from reference TRBV28 and TRBJ1-1, is DVKVTQSSRYLVKRTGEKVFLECVQDMDHENMFWYRQDPGLGLRLIYFSYDVKMKEKGDIPEGYSVSREKKERFSLILESASTNQTSMYLCASIHRSPPRAFFGQGTRLTVV.

This clonotype was seen a handful of times. The chain combines TRBV7-8 with TRBJ1-5; no clear D. The V end was cut by 0 bases, the J end by 3 bases, with 9 bases between. Germline V gene sequence: CDR1 SGHVS, CDR2 FQNEAQ. This CDR3 spans 15 amino acids. The CDR3 DNA reads as TGTGCCAGCAGCTTAGCGTACGGGGTCAATCAGCCCCAGCATTTT. Its translation is CASSLAYGVNQPQHF. The full variable domain, completed using reference TRBV7-8 and TRBJ1-5, is GAGVSQSPRYKVAKRGQDVALRCDPISGHVSLFWYQQALGQGPEFLTYFQNEAQLDKSGLPSDRFFAERPEGSVSTLKIQRTQQEDSAVYLCASSLAYGVNQPQHFGDGTRLSIL.

This clonotype was picked up many times. The chain couples TRBV10-3 to TRBJ2-5; 9 bases match TRBD2. Germline V CDR1 and CDR2: ENHRY, SYGVKD. The CDR3 runs to 17 residues. Trimming at V came to 2 bases and at J to 0 bases, leaving 7 bases not matched to a gene. CDR3 residues: CAISEGGGARNQETQYF. CDR3 coding DNA: TGTGCCATCAGTGAGGGCGGGGGGGCCCGGAACCAAGAGACCCAGTACTTC.